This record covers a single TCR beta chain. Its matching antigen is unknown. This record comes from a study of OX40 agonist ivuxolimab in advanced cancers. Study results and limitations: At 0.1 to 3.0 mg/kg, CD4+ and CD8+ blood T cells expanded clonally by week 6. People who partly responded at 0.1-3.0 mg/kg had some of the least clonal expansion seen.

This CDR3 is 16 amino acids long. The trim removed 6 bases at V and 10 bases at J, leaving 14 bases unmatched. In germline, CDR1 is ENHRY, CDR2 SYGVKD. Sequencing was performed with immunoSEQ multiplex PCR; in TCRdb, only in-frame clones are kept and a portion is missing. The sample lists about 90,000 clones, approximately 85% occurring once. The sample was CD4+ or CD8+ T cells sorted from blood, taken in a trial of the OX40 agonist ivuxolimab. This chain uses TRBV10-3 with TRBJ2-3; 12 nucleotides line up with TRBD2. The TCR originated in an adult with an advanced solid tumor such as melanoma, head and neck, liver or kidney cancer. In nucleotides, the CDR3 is TGTGCCATCAGCGACCCGACTAGCGGGAGTGGTAGGGCGCAGTATTTT. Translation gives CAISDPTSGSGRAQYF.